Presented here are 31 T cell receptor beta chains from one specimen sequenced in a study of cytomegalovirus exposure and HLA in healthy donors. Clones were read by immunoSEQ multiplex PCR, and TCRdb kept only the in-frame ones, dropping some. The sample includes approximately 150,000 clones, 70% to 90% of them seen just once. The sample consisted of PBMCs. These receptors were obtained from a man in his late teens or twenties in good health and CMV-seropositive.

This chain joins TRBV5-8 and TRBJ1-5; D is unclear. CDR1 SGHTS and CDR2 YDEGEE come from the germline V gene. The CDR3 sequence is 18 residues long. Trimming stripped 0 bases from V and 0 bases from J, with 16 bases between. The CDR3 coding sequence is TGTGCCAGCAGCTTGGCCCCGGGATCGCGGTATAGCAATCAGCCCCAGCATTTT. Its translation: CASSLAPGSRYSNQPQHF.

This rearrangement joins TRBV11-3 to TRBJ1-2; 9 nucleotides match TRBD1. The junction had 6 bases not matched to a gene; V was cut back by 4 bases and J by 6 bases. Germline CDR1 and CDR2: SGHNT and YENEEA. The CDR3 consists of 14 residues. The CDR3 coding sequence is TGTGCCAGCAGCTCCCAGGGACAGGGAAATGGCTACACCTTC. This codes for CASSSQGQGNGYTF.

The CDR3 sequence: CASSTDRGQFQPQHF. The CDR3 DNA reads TGTGCCAGCAGCACCGACAGGGGGCAGTTTCAGCCCCAGCATTTT. The V and J genes are TRBV7-8 and TRBJ1-5, with 10 bases identical to TRBD1. From germline, CDR1 is SGHVS and CDR2 FQNEAQ. J gave up 6 bases and V 5 bases, and 7 bases lay outside the gene matches. This CDR3 has 15 residues.

This rearrangement joins TRBV7-6 to TRBJ2-7; D perhaps matches TRBD2 (6 bases). V was clipped by 3 bases and J by 0 bases, with 9 bases between them. The V gene's germline CDR1 is SGHVS and CDR2 FNYEAQ. This CDR3 region has 14 residues. Here the CDR3 reads CASSFDGSSYEQYF. CDR3 coding DNA: TGTGCCAGCAGCTTCGACGGGAGCTCCTACGAGCAGTACTTC.

V and J are TRBV27 and TRBJ1-6, with 8 bases matching TRBD1. The CDR3 sequence is 16 residues long. V dropped 2 bases and J dropped 10; count of bases not matched to a gene: 10. CDR1 and CDR2 from the germline V gene are MNHEY and SMNVEV (reference sequence). CDR3 nucleotide sequence: TGTGCCAGCAGTTTAACCCAGACAGGGGTGGCATCACCCCTCCACTTT. Translation gives CASSLTQTGVASPLHF.

The chain is built from TRBV5-1 and TRBJ2-7; a possible D gene is TRBD1 (5 bases). Germline CDR1 SGHRS, CDR2 YFSETQ. Trimming pared 2 bases from V and 5 bases from J, leaving 11 bases between. The CDR3 extends over 13 amino acids. The CDR3 DNA follows: TGCGCCAGCAGCTTAGACAGCGTCGACGAGCAGTACTTC. It codes for CASSLDSVDEQYF.

This clone was counted a few times. The chain recombines TRBV6-6 with TRBJ2-2, with D maybe TRBD2 (6 bases). V was shortened by 11 bases and J by 6 bases, with 10 bases between the two germline ends. Germline values: CDR1 MNHNY, CDR2 SVGAGI (reference sequence). There are 11 residues in the CDR3. In nucleotides, the CDR3 is TGTGCCGTCTGGGGGGCCGGGGAGCTGTTTTTT. This sequence encodes CAVWGAGELFF.

The rearrangement joins TRBV19 to TRBJ2-7, with D possibly being TRBD1 (6 bases). V was shortened by 5 bases and J by 2 bases, with 13 bases between the two germline ends. In germline, CDR1 is LNHDA, CDR2 SQIVND (reference sequence). CDR3 length: 14 residues. In nucleotides, the CDR3 is TGTGCCAGTAGTCCAGCGACAGGCCCCTACGAGCAGTACTTC. Its protein is CASSPATGPYEQYF.

The rearrangement uses TRBV5-5 and TRBJ2-5; 7 bases align to TRBD2. Germline V gene lookup returns CDR1 SGHKS and CDR2 YYEKEE (reference sequence). The CDR3 sequence is 13 residues long. The V segment lost 7 bases and the J segment 5 bases; nucleotides outside the gene matches: 8. The CDR3 bases are TGTGCCAGCGGGAGCGGGGTACGGGAGACCCAGTACTTC. Encoded protein: CASGSGVRETQYF.

The chain uses TRBV19 and TRBJ2-2; 9 bases align to TRBD2. In germline, CDR1 is LNHDA, CDR2 SQIVND (reference sequence). This CDR3 is built from 15 residues. V gave up 4 bases and J gave up 0 bases; unmatched junction bases: 0. The CDR3 DNA reads TGTGCCAGTAGTACTAGCGGGGCGAACACCGGGGAGCTGTTTTTT. Protein: CASSTSGANTGELFF.

This chain joins TRBV15 and TRBJ1-1; D possibly corresponds to TRBD1 (6 bases). The CDR3 runs 14 residues. Germline-derived CDR1 and CDR2 are LNHNV and YYDKDF (reference sequence). V lost 3 bases, J lost 3 bases, and 11 bases lay in between. This CDR3 is CATSSGDIHTEAFF. CDR3 in DNA: TGTGCCACCAGCAGCGGGGACATCCACACTGAAGCTTTCTTT.

The rearrangement links TRBV19 to TRBJ1-5; 7 nucleotides agree with TRBD1. This CDR3 is 15 amino acids long. CDR1 is LNHDA and CDR2 is SQIVND in the germline V gene (reference sequence). The junction had 10 bases not matched to a gene; V was cut back by 7 bases and J by 4 bases. The DNA of the CDR3 is TGTGCCAGTACCCCGACAGGGACTGGTAATCAGCCCCAGCATTTT. Protein sequence: CASTPTGTGNQPQHF.

The rearrangement joins TRBV5-6 to TRBJ2-7; 8 nucleotides agree with TRBD1. Germline-derived CDR1 and CDR2 are SGHDT and YYEEEE. The CDR3 runs 12 residues. V trimming: 7 bases; J trimming: 5 bases; junction bases outside the gene matches: 5. DNA for the CDR3: TGTGCCAGCGGAACAGGGGGGAACGAGCAGTACTTC. Protein: CASGTGGNEQYF.

This clone has only one observation. Different DNA sequences within this sample yield the same CDR3. This rearrangement joins TRBV27 to TRBJ1-5, with unresolved D. The V end was cut by 2 bases, the J end by 2 bases, with 4 bases between. The CDR3 extends over 13 amino acids. The germline CDR1 and CDR2 sequences are MNHEY and SMNVEV (reference sequence). The CDR3 nucleotides are TGTGCCAGCAGTTTAAGCCGCAATCAGCCCCAGCATTTT. Translating it yields CASSLSRNQPQHF.

This chain connects TRBV10-3 to TRBJ2-7; 8 nucleotides agree with TRBD2. V lost 3 bases to trimming and J lost 2 bases; unmatched junction nucleotides: 6. The germline V gene encodes CDR1 ENHRY and CDR2 SYGVKD. This CDR3 comprises 15 residues. CDR3 loop: CAISESGSNAYEQYF. For the CDR3, the DNA is TGTGCCATCAGTGAAAGCGGGAGCAACGCCTACGAGCAGTACTTC.

Only a few counts were recorded for this clone. The chain employs TRBV11-2 and TRBJ2-7; the match to TRBD1 covers 9 bases. V shed 1 base and J 2 bases; nucleotides not matched to a gene: 3. Germline V gives CDR1 SGHAT, CDR2 FQNNGV. The CDR3 is 15 amino acids. The CDR3 loop is CASSLVGQGTYEQYF. CDR3 sequence (DNA): TGTGCCAGCAGCTTAGTGGGACAGGGAACCTACGAGCAGTACTTC.

The chain is built from TRBV27 and TRBJ1-1, with D possibly matching TRBD1 (5 bases). CDR1 is MNHEY, CDR2 SMNVEV, per germline (reference sequence). CDR3 length: 14 amino acids. Trimming left V 9 bases short and J 1 base short, with 15 bases between. The CDR3 bases are TGTGCCAGTTCGCGCGCGGGGCAGAACACTGAAGCTTTCTTT. Residues: CASSRAGQNTEAFF.

The rearrangement links TRBV11-3 to TRBJ2-7; D is possibly TRBD2 (6 bases). Trimming cost V 1 base and J 3 bases, with 19 bases left between them. Germline V gives CDR1 SGHNT, CDR2 YENEEA. The CDR3 is 17 residues long. CDR3 protein: CASSLGGSRGSYYEQYF. The CDR3 DNA sequence: TGTGCCAGCAGCTTAGGAGGCTCGCGGGGCAGTTACTACGAGCAGTACTTC.

The chain employs TRBV29-1 and TRBJ1-1, with TRBD1 identical over 11 bases. The V segment lost 4 bases and the J segment 5 bases; nucleotides outside the gene matches: 15. Germline CDR1 is SQVTM and CDR2 is ANQGSEA. The CDR3 contains 17 residues. The CDR3 DNA is TGCAGCGTTGCCCGATTCCGGGACAGGGGGTTGGGGACTGAAGCTTTCTTT. As protein: CSVARFRDRGLGTEAFF.

The CDR3: CASSATPTGGLYEQYF. CDR3 sequence (DNA): TGTGCCAGCAGCGCCACTCCTACGGGGGGGTTGTACGAGCAGTACTTC. This chain links TRBV9 with TRBJ2-7; TRBD2 matches 8 bases. Germline V lookup: CDR1 SGDLS, CDR2 YYNGEE. CDR3 length: 16 amino acids. Germline trimming cut 3 bases from V and 4 bases from J; bases unmatched to any gene: 12.

The chain combines TRBV5-1 with TRBJ2-1; D remains unclear. Looked up from germline, CDR1 is SGHRS and CDR2 is YFSETQ. V lost 0 bases and J lost 4, with 5 bases in between. The CDR3 is 13 residues long. The CDR3 DNA is TGCGCCAGCAGCTTGGCCCCGTACAATGAGCAGTTCTTC. Translated: CASSLAPYNEQFF.

This clone occurred once. The rearrangement joins TRBV6-1 to TRBJ1-2; the match to TRBD1 covers 7 bases. The germline gives CDR1 MNHNS, CDR2 SASEGT. The CDR3 spans 13 residues. With V trimmed by 8 bases and J by 4 bases, 7 bases remained unmatched. The CDR3 loop reads CASPGDSLYGYTF. The CDR3 DNA is TGTGCCAGCCCCGGGGACAGCCTCTATGGCTACACCTTC.

The V and J genes are TRBV19 and TRBJ1-5; perhaps TRBD1 as D (6 bases). The V end lost 3 bases, the J end lost 5 bases, and 14 bases lay between the germline ends. CDR1 and CDR2 from the germline V gene are LNHDA and SQIVND (reference sequence). The CDR3 extends over 15 amino acids. CDR3 nucleotide sequence: TGTGCCAGTAGTATGGTGGGGGCTCGCCATCAGCCCCAGCATTTT. Its translation: CASSMVGARHQPQHF.

This clone is a singleton in its sample. V and J are TRBV7-2 and TRBJ2-1; D is undetermined. CDR1 and CDR2 from the germline V gene are SGHTA and FQGNSA. V was cut by 1 base and J by 1 base, with 8 bases left in between. The CDR3 covers 15 residues. The CDR3 is CASSLDPRSYNEQFF. The CDR3 DNA reads as TGTGCCAGCAGCTTAGACCCTAGATCCTACAATGAGCAGTTCTTC.

The J gene is TRBJ2-3, the V gene TRBV11-2; D is undetermined. The CDR3 length is 13 residues. Trimming shortened V by 3 bases and J by 7 bases, and 11 bases separated the two germline ends. Germline V CDR1 and CDR2: SGHAT, FQNNGV. The CDR3 loop reads CASSLLHTYTQYF. The CDR3 nucleotides are TGTGCCAGCAGCTTGCTGCACACCTATACGCAGTATTTT.

The chain links TRBV7-9 to TRBJ1-1; TRBD1 matches at 7 bases. With 5 bases clipped from V and 0 bases from J, the junction kept 6 bases outside the gene matches. The CDR3 sequence is 15 residues long. CDR1 and CDR2 from the germline V gene are SEHNR and FQNEAQ (reference sequence). Written as DNA, the CDR3 is TGTGCCAGCAGCCCCGACAGGGCCCTGAACACTGAAGCTTTCTTT. Translation gives CASSPDRALNTEAFF.

The chain has TRBV7-2 and TRBJ2-1, with D possibly TRBD2 on 6 matching bases. The CDR3 loop spans 16 amino acids. V dropped 5 bases and J dropped 2 bases, with 16 bases sitting between them. Looked up from germline, CDR1 is SGHTA and CDR2 is FQGNSA. The CDR3 nucleotides are TGTGCCAGCAGCCCCTCCGGGACTTCCGCCTACAATGAGCAGTTCTTC. Translated: CASSPSGTSAYNEQFF.

The chain recombines TRBV6-5 with TRBJ2-7; 10 nucleotides agree with TRBD2. This CDR3 has 15 amino acids. Trimming at V came to 2 bases and at J to 2 bases, leaving 3 bases not matched to a gene. Germline lookup yields CDR1 MNHEY and CDR2 SVGAGI. The CDR3 loop reads CASSYGSGGPYEQYF. The CDR3 region has the DNA TGTGCCAGCAGTTACGGTAGCGGGGGGCCCTACGAGCAGTACTTC.

The V gene is TRBV30, the J gene TRBJ1-1, with 9 bases matching TRBD1. CDR1 is GTSNPN, CDR2 SVGIG, per germline (reference sequence). This CDR3 is built from 13 residues. The junction had 0 bases not matched to a gene; V was cut back by 1 base and J by 3 bases. The CDR3 is CAWSGQGDTEAFF. The CDR3 nucleotides are TGTGCCTGGAGTGGACAGGGGGACACTGAAGCTTTCTTT.

J is TRBJ1-6 and V is TRBV30; unclear D gene. V lost 7 bases to trimming and J lost 3 bases, with 10 bases between them. This CDR3 has 13 amino acids. Germline V gene sequence: CDR1 GTSNPN, CDR2 SVGIG (reference sequence). CDR3 DNA: TGTGCCTCAACTATTTACTATAATTCACCCCTCCACTTT. Its translation is CASTIYYNSPLHF. Filled out from reference TRBV30 and TRBJ1-6, the complete variable domain reads SQTIHQWPATLVQPVGSPLSLECTVEGTSNPNLYWYRQAAGRGLQLLFYSVGIGQISSEVPQNLSASRPQDRQFILSSKKLLLSDSGFYLCASTIYYNSPLHFGNGTRLTVT.

This clone has a single count. CDR3 coding DNA: TGTGCCAGCAGTTTGGGGCAGGGGGTTAACTATGGCTACACCTTC. Translating it yields CASSLGQGVNYGYTF. The rearrangement links TRBV28 to TRBJ1-2, with 7 bases lining up with TRBD1. The CDR3 length is 15 residues. The junction had 5 bases not matched to a gene; V was cut back by 3 bases and J by 1 base. Germline V CDR1 and CDR2: MDHEN, SYDVKM.